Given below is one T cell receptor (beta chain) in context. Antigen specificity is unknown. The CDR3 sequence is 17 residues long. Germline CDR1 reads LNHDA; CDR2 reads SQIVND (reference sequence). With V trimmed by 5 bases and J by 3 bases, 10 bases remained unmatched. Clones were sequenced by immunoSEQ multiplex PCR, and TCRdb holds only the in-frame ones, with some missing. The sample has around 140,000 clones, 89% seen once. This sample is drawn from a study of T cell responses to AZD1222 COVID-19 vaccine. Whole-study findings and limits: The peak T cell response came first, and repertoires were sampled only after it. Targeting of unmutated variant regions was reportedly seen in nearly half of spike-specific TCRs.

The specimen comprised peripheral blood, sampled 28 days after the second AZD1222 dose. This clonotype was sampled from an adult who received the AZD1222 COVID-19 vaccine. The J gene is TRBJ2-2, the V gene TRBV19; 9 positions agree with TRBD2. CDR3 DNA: TGTGCCAGTAGTGTCCTTGGGGCTAGCGGGGACACCGGGGAGCTGTTTTTT. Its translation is CASSVLGASGDTGELFF.